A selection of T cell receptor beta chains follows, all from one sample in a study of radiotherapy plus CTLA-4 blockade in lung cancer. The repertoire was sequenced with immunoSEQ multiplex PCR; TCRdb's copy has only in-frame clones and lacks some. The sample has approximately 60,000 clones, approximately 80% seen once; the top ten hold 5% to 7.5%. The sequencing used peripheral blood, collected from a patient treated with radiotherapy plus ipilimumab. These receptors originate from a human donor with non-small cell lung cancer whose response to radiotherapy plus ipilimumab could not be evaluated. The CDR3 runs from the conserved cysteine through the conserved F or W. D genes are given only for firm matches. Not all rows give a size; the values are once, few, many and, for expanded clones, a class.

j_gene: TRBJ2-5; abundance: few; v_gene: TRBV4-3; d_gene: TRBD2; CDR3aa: CASSQERTSGLGAQYF; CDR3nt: TGCGCCAGCAGCCAAGAGAGAACTAGCGGTCTGGGGGCCCAGTACTTC
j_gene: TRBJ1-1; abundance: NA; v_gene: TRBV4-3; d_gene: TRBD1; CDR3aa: CASSQDTTGTGGVAFF; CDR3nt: TGCGCCAGCAGCCAAGACACCACCGGGACAGGGGGCGTAGCTTTCTTT
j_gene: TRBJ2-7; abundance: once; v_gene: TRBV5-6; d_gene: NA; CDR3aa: CASSLGHISYEQYF; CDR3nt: TGTGCCAGCAGCTTAGGACACATCTCCTACGAGCAGTACTTC
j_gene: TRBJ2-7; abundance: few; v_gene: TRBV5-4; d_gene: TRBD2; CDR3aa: CASSRGLAGGTYEQYF; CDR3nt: TGTGCCAGCAGCAGGGGACTAGCGGGAGGCACCTACGAGCAGTACTTC
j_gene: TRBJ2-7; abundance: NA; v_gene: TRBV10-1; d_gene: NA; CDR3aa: CASSPGYEQYF; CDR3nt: TGCGCCAGCAGTCCCGGCTACGAGCAGTACTTC
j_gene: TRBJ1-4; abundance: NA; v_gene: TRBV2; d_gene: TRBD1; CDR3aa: CASNRQGATNEKLFF; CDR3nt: TGTGCCAGCAACCGCCAGGGGGCAACTAATGAAAAACTGTTTTTT
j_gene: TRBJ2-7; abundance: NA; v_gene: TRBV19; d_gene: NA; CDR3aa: CASKNVAGAAHEQYF; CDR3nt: TGTGCCAGTAAAAATGTGGCGGGTGCGGCCCACGAGCAGTACTTC
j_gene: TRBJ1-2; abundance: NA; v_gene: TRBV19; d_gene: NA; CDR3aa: CASSIGSGYLNGYTF; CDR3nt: TGTGCCAGTAGTATAGGGTCGGGGTACCTCAATGGCTACACCTTC
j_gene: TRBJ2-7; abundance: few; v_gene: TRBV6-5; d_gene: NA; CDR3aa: CASSYSRDRVHEQYF; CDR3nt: TGTGCCAGCAGTTACTCGCGAGATAGAGTACACGAGCAGTACTTC
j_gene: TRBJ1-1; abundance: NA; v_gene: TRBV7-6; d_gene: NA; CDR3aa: CASSPGVPGGTEAFF; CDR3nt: TGTGCCAGCAGCCCAGGCGTCCCGGGAGGCACTGAAGCTTTCTTT
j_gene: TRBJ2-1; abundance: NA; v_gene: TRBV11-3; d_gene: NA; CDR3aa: CASSPDWTANNEQFF; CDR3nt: TGTGCCAGCAGCCCCGACTGGACAGCTAACAATGAGCAGTTCTTC
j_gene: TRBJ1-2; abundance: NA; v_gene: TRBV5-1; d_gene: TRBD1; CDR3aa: CASSERTGGSQGYGYTF; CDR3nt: TGCGCCAGCAGCGAGAGGACAGGGGGTTCACAAGGCTATGGCTACACCTTC
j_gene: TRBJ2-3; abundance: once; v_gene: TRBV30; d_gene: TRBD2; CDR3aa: CARETSGDTQYF; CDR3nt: TGTGCCCGAGAGACTAGCGGAGATACGCAGTATTTT
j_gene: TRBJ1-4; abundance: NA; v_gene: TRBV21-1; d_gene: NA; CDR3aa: CASSKEGQGAKTNEKLFF; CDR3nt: TGTGCCAGCAGCAAAGAGGGACAGGGGGCGAAAACTAATGAAAAACTGTTTTTT
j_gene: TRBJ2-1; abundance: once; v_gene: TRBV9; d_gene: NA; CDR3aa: CASSPFYEQFF; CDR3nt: TGTGCCAGCAGCCCTTTCTATGAGCAGTTCTTC
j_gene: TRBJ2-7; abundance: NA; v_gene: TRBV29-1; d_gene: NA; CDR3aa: CSVVVQTEQYF; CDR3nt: TGCAGCGTTGTGGTACAAACAGAGCAGTACTTC
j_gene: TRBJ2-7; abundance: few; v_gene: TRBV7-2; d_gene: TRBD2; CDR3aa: CASSLAGGTSGRALEQYF; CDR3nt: TGTGCCAGCAGCTTAGCGGGGGGGACTAGCGGGAGGGCCCTCGAGCAGTACTTC
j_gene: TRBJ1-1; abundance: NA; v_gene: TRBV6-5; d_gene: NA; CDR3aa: CASSFIRGGGTEAFF; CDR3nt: TGTGCCAGCAGTTTCATCAGGGGCGGGGGCACTGAAGCTTTCTTT
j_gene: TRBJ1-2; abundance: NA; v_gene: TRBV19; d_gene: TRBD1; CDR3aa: CASSFTGTGVGYTF; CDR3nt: TGTGCCAGTAGTTTCACCGGGACAGGGGTCGGCTACACCTTC
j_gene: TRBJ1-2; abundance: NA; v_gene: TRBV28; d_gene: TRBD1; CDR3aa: CASRLGTGFYGYTF; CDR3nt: TGTGCCAGCAGGCTCGGGACAGGGTTCTATGGCTACACCTTC
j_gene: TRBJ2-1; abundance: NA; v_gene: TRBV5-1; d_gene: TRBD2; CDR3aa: CASSFGGSSYNEQFF; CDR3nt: TGCGCCAGCAGCTTCGGGGGGAGCTCCTACAATGAGCAGTTCTTC
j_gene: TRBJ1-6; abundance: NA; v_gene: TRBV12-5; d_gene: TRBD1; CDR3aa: CASGSGQKNSPLHF; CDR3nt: TGTGCTAGTGGTTCGGGACAGAAAAATTCACCCCTCCACTTT
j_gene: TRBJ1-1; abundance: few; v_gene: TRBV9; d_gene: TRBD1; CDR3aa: CASSPRGRGEAFF; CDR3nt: TGTGCCAGCAGCCCCAGGGGGCGCGGAGAAGCTTTCTTT
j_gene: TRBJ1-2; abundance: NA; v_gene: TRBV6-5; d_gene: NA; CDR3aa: CASSQGSPNYGYTF; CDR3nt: TGTGCCAGCAGTCAGGGAAGTCCTAACTATGGCTACACCTTC
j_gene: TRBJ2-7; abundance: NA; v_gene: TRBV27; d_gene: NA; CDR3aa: CASSFSSGSYEQYF; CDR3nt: TGTGCCAGCAGTTTCTCTTCCGGCTCCTACGAGCAGTACTTC
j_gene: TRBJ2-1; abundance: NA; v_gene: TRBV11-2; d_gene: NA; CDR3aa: CASSQGTRALLYNEQFF; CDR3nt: TGTGCCAGCAGCCAGGGCACACGTGCCCTCCTCTACAATGAGCAGTTCTTC
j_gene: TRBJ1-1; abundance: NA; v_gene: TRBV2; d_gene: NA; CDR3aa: CASSESDPRGPNTEAFF; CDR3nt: TGTGCCAGCAGTGAATCCGACCCCAGGGGCCCGAACACTGAAGCTTTCTTT
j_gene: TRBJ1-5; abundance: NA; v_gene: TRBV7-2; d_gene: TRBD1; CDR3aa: CASSPGQVSNQPQHF; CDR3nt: TGTGCCAGCAGCCCCGGACAGGTTAGCAATCAGCCCCAGCATTTT
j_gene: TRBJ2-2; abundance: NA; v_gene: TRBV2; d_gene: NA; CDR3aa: CASSLGGNWFTGELFF; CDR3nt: TGTGCCAGCAGCCTAGGCGGGAATTGGTTTACCGGGGAGCTGTTTTTT
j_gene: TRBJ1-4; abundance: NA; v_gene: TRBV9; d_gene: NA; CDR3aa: CASSGGGLEKLFF; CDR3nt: TGTGCCAGCAGCGGGGGCGGCCTGGAAAAACTGTTTTTT
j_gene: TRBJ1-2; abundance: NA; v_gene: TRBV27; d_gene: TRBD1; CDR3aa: CASSLAGQGHYGYTF; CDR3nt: TGTGCCAGCAGTTTAGCGGGACAGGGGCACTATGGCTACACCTTC
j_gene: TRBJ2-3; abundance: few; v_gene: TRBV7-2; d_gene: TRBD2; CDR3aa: CASSLGRGAFTDTQYF; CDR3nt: TGTGCCAGCAGCTTAGGGCGGGGGGCCTTCACAGATACGCAGTATTTT
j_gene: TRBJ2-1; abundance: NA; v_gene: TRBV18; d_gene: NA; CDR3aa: CASSPQGNEQFF; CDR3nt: TGTGCCAGCTCACCCCAGGGGAATGAGCAGTTCTTC
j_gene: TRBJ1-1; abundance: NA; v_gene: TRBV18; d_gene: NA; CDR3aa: CASSPARGTEAFF; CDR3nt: TGTGCCAGCTCACCCGCAAGGGGGACTGAAGCTTTCTTT
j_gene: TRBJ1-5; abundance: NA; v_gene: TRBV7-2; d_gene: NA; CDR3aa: CASSFGGSGNQPQHF; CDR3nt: TGTGCCAGCAGCTTCGGCGGTTCGGGGAACCAGCCCCAGCATTTT
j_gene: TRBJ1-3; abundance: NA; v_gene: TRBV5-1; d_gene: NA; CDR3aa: CASSLGQSSGNTIYF; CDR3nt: TGCGCCAGCAGCTTGGGACAGAGCTCTGGAAACACCATATATTTT
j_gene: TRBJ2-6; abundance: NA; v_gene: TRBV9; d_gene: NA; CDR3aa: CASSGRDSYSGANVLTF; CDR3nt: TGTGCCAGCAGCGGGCGGGACAGTTACTCTGGGGCCAACGTCCTGACTTTC
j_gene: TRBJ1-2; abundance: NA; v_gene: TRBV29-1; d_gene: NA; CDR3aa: CSASTELVHGYTF; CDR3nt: TGCAGCGCTTCGACAGAGCTCGTACATGGCTACACCTTC
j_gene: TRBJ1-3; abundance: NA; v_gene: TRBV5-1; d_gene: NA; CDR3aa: CASSLDPLRNTIYF; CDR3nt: TGCGCCAGCAGCTTGGATCCACTGAGAAACACCATATATTTT
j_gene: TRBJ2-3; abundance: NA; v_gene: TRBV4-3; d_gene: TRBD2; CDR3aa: CASSRGGGGFTDTQYF; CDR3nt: TGCGCCAGCAGTCGGGGGGGCGGGGGGTTCACAGATACGCAGTATTTT
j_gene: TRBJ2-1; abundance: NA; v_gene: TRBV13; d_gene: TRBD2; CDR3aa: CASRLNSGRASSNEQFF; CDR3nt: TGTGCCAGCAGATTGAATAGCGGGAGGGCCTCTAGCAATGAGCAGTTCTTC
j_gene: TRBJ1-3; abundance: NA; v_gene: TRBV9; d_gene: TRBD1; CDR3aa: CASSAGTARNTIYF; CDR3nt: TGTGCCAGCAGCGCCGGGACAGCCCGAAACACCATATATTTT
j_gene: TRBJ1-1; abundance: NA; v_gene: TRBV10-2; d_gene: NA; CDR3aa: CASTPGMNTEAFF; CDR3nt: TGCGCCAGCACCCCAGGGATGAACACTGAAGCTTTCTTT
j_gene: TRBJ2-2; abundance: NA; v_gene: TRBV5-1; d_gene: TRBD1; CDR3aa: CASSLTGGTGELFF; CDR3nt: TGCGCCAGCAGCTTGACAGGGGGAACCGGGGAGCTGTTTTTT
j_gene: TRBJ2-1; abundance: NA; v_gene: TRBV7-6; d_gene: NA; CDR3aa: CASSLRPGVYYNEQFF; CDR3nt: TGTGCCAGCAGCTTAAGACCAGGGGTGTACTACAATGAGCAGTTCTTC
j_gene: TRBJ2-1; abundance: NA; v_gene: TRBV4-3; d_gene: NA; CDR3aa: CASSQDFGRGAGNEQFF; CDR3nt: TGCGCCAGCAGCCAAGATTTCGGACGGGGGGCAGGCAATGAGCAGTTCTTC
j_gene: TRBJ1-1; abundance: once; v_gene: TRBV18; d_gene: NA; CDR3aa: CASSPITGRTEAFF; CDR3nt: TGTGCCAGCTCACCAATCACAGGGCGCACTGAAGCTTTCTTT
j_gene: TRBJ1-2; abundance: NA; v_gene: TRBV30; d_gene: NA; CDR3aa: CASGQSLRGHGYTF; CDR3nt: TGTGCCTCAGGACAGTCCCTTCGAGGTCATGGCTACACCTTC
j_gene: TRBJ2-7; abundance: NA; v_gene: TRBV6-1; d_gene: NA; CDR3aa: CASSVALQGSYEQYF; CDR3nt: TGTGCCAGCAGTGTCGCACTACAGGGCTCCTACGAGCAGTACTTC
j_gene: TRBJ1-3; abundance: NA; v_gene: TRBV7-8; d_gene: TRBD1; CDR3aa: CASSSPRDDRGHKPESGNTIYF; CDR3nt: TGTGCCAGCAGCTCTCCTCGGGACGACAGGGGGCACAAGCCGGAATCTGGAAACACCATATATTTT
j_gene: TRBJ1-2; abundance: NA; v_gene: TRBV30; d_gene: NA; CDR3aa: CAWSVKGSNGYTF; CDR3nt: TGTGCCTGGAGTGTGAAAGGGAGTAATGGCTACACCTTC
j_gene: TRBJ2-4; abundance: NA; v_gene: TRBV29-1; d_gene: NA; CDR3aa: CSVEDPGERANIQYF; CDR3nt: TGCAGCGTTGAAGATCCGGGGGAGAGAGCGAACATTCAGTACTTC
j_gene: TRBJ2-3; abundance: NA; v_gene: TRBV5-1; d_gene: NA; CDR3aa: CASSLRRSDTDTQYF; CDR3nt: TGCGCCAGCAGCTTACGGCGGAGCGACACAGATACGCAGTATTTT